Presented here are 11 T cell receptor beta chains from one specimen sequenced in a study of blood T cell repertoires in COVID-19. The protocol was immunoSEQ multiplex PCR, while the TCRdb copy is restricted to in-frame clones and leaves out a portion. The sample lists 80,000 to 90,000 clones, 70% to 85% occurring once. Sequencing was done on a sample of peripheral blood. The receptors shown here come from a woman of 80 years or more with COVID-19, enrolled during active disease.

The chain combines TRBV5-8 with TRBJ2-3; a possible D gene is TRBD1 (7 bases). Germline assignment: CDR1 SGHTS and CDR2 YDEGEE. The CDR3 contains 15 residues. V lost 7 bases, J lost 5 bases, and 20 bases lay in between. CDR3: CASFSLVQGGDTQYF. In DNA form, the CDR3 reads TGTGCCAGCTTCAGCTTGGTGCAGGGGGGAGATACGCAGTATTTT.

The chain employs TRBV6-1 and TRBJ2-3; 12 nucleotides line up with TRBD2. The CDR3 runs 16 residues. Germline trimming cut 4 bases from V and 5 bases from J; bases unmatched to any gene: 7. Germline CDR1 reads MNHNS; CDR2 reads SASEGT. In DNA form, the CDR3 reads TGTGCCAGCAGTGTGGGCCTAGCGGGAGGGCGAGATACGCAGTATTTT. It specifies CASSVGLAGGRDTQYF.

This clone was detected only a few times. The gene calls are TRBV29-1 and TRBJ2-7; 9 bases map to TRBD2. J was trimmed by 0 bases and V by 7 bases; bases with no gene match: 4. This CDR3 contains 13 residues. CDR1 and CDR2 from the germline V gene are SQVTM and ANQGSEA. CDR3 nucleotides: TGCAGCGCCCGACTAGCGGCCTCCTACGAGCAGTACTTC. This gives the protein CSARLAASYEQYF.

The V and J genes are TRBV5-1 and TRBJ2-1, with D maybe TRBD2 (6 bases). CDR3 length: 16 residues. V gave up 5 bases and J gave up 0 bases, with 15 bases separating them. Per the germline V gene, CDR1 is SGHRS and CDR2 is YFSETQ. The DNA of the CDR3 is TGCGCCAGCAGAGGGGCTGGTAGCGGCTCCTACAATGAGCAGTTCTTC. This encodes CASRGAGSGSYNEQFF.

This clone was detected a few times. The CDR3 spells CASSGTGQGHGYTF. CDR3 nucleotides: TGCGCCAGCAGCGGAACGGGACAGGGGCATGGCTACACCTTC. The rearrangement uses TRBV5-1 and TRBJ1-2; TRBD1 agrees at 10 bases. Germline values: CDR1 SGHRS, CDR2 YFSETQ. The CDR3 is 14 residues long. V lost 4 bases, J lost 6 bases, and 6 bases stayed unmatched.

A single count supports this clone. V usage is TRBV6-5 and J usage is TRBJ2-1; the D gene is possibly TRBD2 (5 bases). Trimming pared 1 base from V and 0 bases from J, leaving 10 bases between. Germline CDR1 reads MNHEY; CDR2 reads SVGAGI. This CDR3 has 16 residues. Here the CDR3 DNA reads TGTGCCAGCAGTTACTGGGCTAGCTACTCCTACAATGAGCAGTTCTTC. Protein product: CASSYWASYSYNEQFF.

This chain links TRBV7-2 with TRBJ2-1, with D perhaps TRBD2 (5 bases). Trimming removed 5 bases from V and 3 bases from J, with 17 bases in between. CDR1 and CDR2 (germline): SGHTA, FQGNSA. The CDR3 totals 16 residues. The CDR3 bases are TGTGCCAGCAGCGCCCGACTCCTGGCGGGCTACAATGAGCAGTTCTTC. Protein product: CASSARLLAGYNEQFF.

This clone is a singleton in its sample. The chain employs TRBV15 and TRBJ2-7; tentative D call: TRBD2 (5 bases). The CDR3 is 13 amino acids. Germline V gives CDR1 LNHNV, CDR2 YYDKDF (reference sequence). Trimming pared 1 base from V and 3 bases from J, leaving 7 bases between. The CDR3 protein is CATSRGTSYEQYF. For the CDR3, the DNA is TGTGCCACCAGCAGAGGTACTAGCTACGAGCAGTACTTC.

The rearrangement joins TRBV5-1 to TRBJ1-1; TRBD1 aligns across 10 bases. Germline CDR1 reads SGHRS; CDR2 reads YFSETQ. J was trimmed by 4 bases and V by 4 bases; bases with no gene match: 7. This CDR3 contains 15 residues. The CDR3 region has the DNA TGCGCCAGCAGCACGGCCGGGACAGGGGTCACTGAAGCTTTCTTT. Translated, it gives CASSTAGTGVTEAFF.

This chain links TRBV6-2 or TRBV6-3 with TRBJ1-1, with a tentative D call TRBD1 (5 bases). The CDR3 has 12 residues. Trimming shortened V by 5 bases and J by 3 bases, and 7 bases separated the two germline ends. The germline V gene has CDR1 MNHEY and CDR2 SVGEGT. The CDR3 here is CASSKTDTEAFF. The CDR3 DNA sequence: TGTGCCAGCAGTAAGACAGACACTGAAGCTTTCTTT.

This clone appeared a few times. In nucleotides, the CDR3 is TGTGCCAGCAGCCCCGGACAGGGGGCACCGGCCGATGGAAACACCATATATTTT. Translating it yields CASSPGQGAPADGNTIYF. The chain links TRBV7-9 to TRBJ1-3; TRBD1 aligns across 11 bases. V was pared by 5 bases and J by 3 bases, with 12 bases of the junction left unmatched. CDR1 SEHNR and CDR2 FQNEAQ come from the germline V gene (reference sequence). The CDR3 spans 18 residues.